The 28 T cell receptor beta chains presented below share a single source sample, sequenced in a study of blood T cell repertoires in COVID-19. Generated by immunoSEQ multiplex PCR, the TCRdb table keeps only in-frame clones and is missing some. Of approximately 390,000 clones in the sample, approximately 90% were seen once. Input material: PBMCs or T cells enriched from blood (not recorded which). Receptor source: a woman between 45 and 65 years old who had recovered from COVID-19.

The chain links TRBV9 to TRBJ1-5; D may be TRBD1 (5 bases). The CDR3 spans 13 residues. With 0 bases removed from V and 9 bases from J, the gap between germline ends came to 10 bases. Germline V gene sequence: CDR1 SGDLS, CDR2 YYNGEE. Here the CDR3 DNA reads TGTGCCAGCAGCGTAGCGGAAGGGGCGCCCCAGCATTTT. This encodes CASSVAEGAPQHF.

Here the CDR3 DNA reads TGTGCCTGGACAACAGGGGCGGGGGGTGAAAAACTGTTTTTT. Its protein is CAWTTGAGGEKLFF. The chain carries TRBV30 and TRBJ1-4; 7 nucleotides align to TRBD1. Germline trimming cut 4 bases from V and 7 bases from J; bases unmatched to any gene: 9. Germline V gene sequence: CDR1 GTSNPN, CDR2 SVGIG (reference sequence). The CDR3 is 14 amino acids.

V gene TRBV5-1 combines with J gene TRBJ1-4, with D possibly TRBD1 on 5 matching bases. Germline V gene data show CDR1 as SGHRS and CDR2 as YFSETQ. The CDR3 has 15 amino acids. The V end was cut by 6 bases, the J end by 0 bases, with 12 bases between. This chain's CDR3 is CASMLGTATNEKLFF. Written as DNA, the CDR3 is TGCGCCAGCATGCTCGGGACTGCAACTAATGAAAAACTGTTTTTT.

V is TRBV30 and J is TRBJ2-2; possibly TRBD2 for D (6 bases). Germline assignment: CDR1 GTSNPN and CDR2 SVGIG (reference sequence). The V end lost 1 base, the J end lost 1 base, and 7 bases lay between the germline ends. The CDR3 totals 14 residues. CDR3 in amino acids: CAWSAGLNTGELFF. The CDR3 region has the DNA TGTGCCTGGAGTGCGGGACTGAACACCGGGGAGCTGTTTTTT.

J is TRBJ1-5 and V is TRBV6-4, with D perhaps TRBD1 (6 bases). The CDR3 has 12 amino acids. Germline CDR1 reads MRHNA; CDR2 reads SNTAGT. In nucleotides, the CDR3 is TGTGCAAAAGAGGACAGTTATCAGCCCCAGCATTTT. Amino acid sequence: CAKEDSYQPQHF.

The chain employs TRBV19 and TRBJ1-2; 8 nucleotides match TRBD1. The CDR3 has 13 amino acids. Unmatched junction bases numbered 7, after V lost 9 bases and J lost 4 bases. Germline assignment: CDR1 LNHDA and CDR2 SQIVND (reference sequence). The CDR3 sequence is CASRGQGFYGYTF. The DNA of the CDR3 is TGTGCCAGCAGAGGACAGGGCTTCTATGGCTACACCTTC.

The genes are TRBV4-1 and TRBJ2-2; a possible D gene is TRBD1 (5 bases). The CDR3 loop spans 16 amino acids. Per the germline V gene, CDR1 is MGHRA and CDR2 is YSYEKL. Trimming pared 0 bases from V and 3 bases from J, leaving 11 bases between. Written as DNA, the CDR3 is TGCGCCAGCAGCCAAGAAGAAGGGGTGTACACCGGGGAGCTGTTTTTT. Encoded protein: CASSQEEGVYTGELFF.

The chain is built from TRBV6-6 and TRBJ1-2; TRBD1 matches at 8 bases. CDR3 length: 15 residues. Trimming took 7 bases from V and 7 from J; bases not matched to a gene: 14. Germline CDR1 and CDR2: MNHNY and SVGAGI (reference sequence). In DNA, the CDR3 is TGTGCCAGCAATAGCGTCGGGCAGGGGGCAGGTGGCTACACCTTC. As protein: CASNSVGQGAGGYTF.

The chain combines TRBV4-3 with TRBJ1-2; D remains unclear. With 0 bases removed from V and 6 bases from J, the gap between germline ends came to 8 bases. Germline-derived CDR1 and CDR2 are LGHNA and YSLEER. The CDR3 is 13 residues long. CDR3 in DNA: TGCGCCAGCAGCCAAGATTCGAGGGATGGCTACACCTTC. Encoded protein: CASSQDSRDGYTF.

This rearrangement joins TRBV2 to TRBJ1-2, with 8 nucleotides matching TRBD1. This CDR3 is built from 14 residues. Germline trimming cut 4 bases from V and 5 bases from J; bases unmatched to any gene: 6. Germline values: CDR1 SNHLY, CDR2 FYNNEI. The CDR3 DNA is TGTGCCAGCAGTGTTAGGACAGGGCGGTATGGCTACACCTTC. This sequence encodes CASSVRTGRYGYTF.

The J gene is TRBJ2-7, the V gene TRBV5-6; no clear D gene. Germline CDR1 and CDR2: SGHDT and YYEEEE. V lost 0 bases and J lost 2, with 9 bases in between. The CDR3 has 14 residues. CDR3 nucleotides: TGTGCCAGCAGCTTGGCGAGGTCCACCTACGAGCAGTACTTC. Protein sequence: CASSLARSTYEQYF.

The rearrangement links TRBV12-3 or TRBV12-4 to TRBJ1-5; D call uncertain. CDR3 size: 12 residues. With 3 bases removed from V and 7 bases from J, the gap between germline ends came to 7 bases. The CDR3: CASSFSYQPQHF. The CDR3 DNA reads as TGTGCCAGCAGTTTCAGTTACCAGCCCCAGCATTTT.

This clone was detected once. The gene calls are TRBV15 and TRBJ1-6, with 7 bases identical to TRBD1. The CDR3 runs to 17 residues. Germline lookup yields CDR1 LNHNV and CDR2 YYDKDF (reference sequence). V shed 1 base and J 10 bases; nucleotides not matched to a gene: 13. The CDR3 here is CATSRAPPDREGSPLHF. As DNA, the CDR3 is TGTGCCACCAGCAGAGCTCCCCCCGACAGGGAAGGCTCACCCCTCCACTTT.

The chain recombines TRBV29-1 with TRBJ1-1; D is ambiguous. Germline-derived CDR1 and CDR2 are SQVTM and ANQGSEA. Trimming shortened V by 5 bases and J by 6 bases, and 10 bases separated the two germline ends. The CDR3 covers 11 residues. CDR3 region: CSVSPPAEAFF. The DNA for the CDR3 is TGCAGCGTTTCCCCCCCAGCTGAAGCTTTCTTT. The full variable domain, rest sourced from reference TRBV29-1 and TRBJ1-1, is SAVISQKPSRDICQRGTSLTIQCQVDSQVTMMFWYRQQPGQSLTLIATANQGSEATYESGFVIDKFPISRPNLTFSTLTVSNMSPEDSSIYLCSVSPPAEAFFGQGTRLTVV.

This clone was seen a single time. The chain carries TRBV30 and TRBJ1-4; TRBD1 might be the D (6 bases). Trimming left V 3 bases short and J 5 bases short, with 13 bases between. The CDR3 extends over 14 amino acids. Germline V CDR1 and CDR2: GTSNPN, SVGIG (reference sequence). Here the CDR3 DNA reads TGTGCCTGGAGCCTACAGGGTAAAAATGAAAAACTGTTTTTT. This encodes CAWSLQGKNEKLFF.

V and J are TRBV7-9 and TRBJ1-3, with a weak D call TRBD1 (5 bases). Trimming took 7 bases from V and 1 from J, leaving 11 bases between them. Germline V lookup: CDR1 SEHNR, CDR2 FQNEAQ (reference sequence). CDR3 length: 14 amino acids. The CDR3 sequence is CASIRTLSGNTIYF. In nucleotides, the CDR3 is TGTGCCAGCATCCGGACACTTTCTGGAAACACCATATATTTT.

The genes are TRBV27 and TRBJ2-5; 10 nucleotides line up with TRBD2. The CDR3 is 16 residues long. Germline CDR1 is MNHEY and CDR2 is SMNVEV (reference sequence). Unmatched junction bases numbered 8, after V lost 6 bases and J lost 1 base. In DNA, the CDR3 is TGTGCCAGCAGAGTTTCTAGCGGGGGCCGCCAAGAGACCCAGTACTTC. Amino acid sequence: CASRVSSGGRQETQYF.

The gene calls are TRBV7-9 and TRBJ2-3, with TRBD2 matching 13 bases. CDR1 and CDR2 from the germline V gene are SEHNR and FQNEAQ (reference sequence). The CDR3 loop spans 18 amino acids. Trimming took 4 bases from V and 1 from J; bases not matched to a gene: 8. The CDR3 protein is CASSSGLAGLFGTDTQYF. The CDR3 DNA sequence: TGTGCCAGCAGCTCGGGACTAGCGGGGTTGTTTGGCACAGATACGCAGTATTTT.

This chain links TRBV5-1 with TRBJ1-1; 9 nucleotides line up with TRBD1. Unmatched junction bases numbered 8, after V lost 4 bases and J lost 1 base. Germline lookup yields CDR1 SGHRS and CDR2 YFSETQ. This CDR3 is built from 16 residues. CDR3 nucleotides: TGCGCCAGCAGCCAGACAGGGGGAGCTGAGAACACTGAAGCTTTCTTT. Protein product: CASSQTGGAENTEAFF. Variable domain in full (rest from reference TRBV5-1 and TRBJ1-1): KAGVTQTPRYLIKTRGQQVTLSCSPISGHRSVSWYQQTPGQGLQFLFEYFSETQRNKGNFPGRFSGRQFSNSRSEMNVSTLELGDSALYLCASSQTGGAENTEAFFGQGTRLTVV.

The V and J genes are TRBV7-2 and TRBJ2-7, with D tentatively TRBD2 (5 bases). V was shortened by 3 bases and J by 7 bases, with 16 bases between the two germline ends. CDR1 is SGHTA, CDR2 FQGNSA, per germline. The CDR3 contains 14 residues. Here the CDR3 reads CASSFTEDFGEQYF. CDR3 sequence (DNA): TGTGCCAGCAGCTTTACGGAGGACTTTGGGGAGCAGTACTTC.

V and J are TRBV11-2 and TRBJ1-6; 11 bases map to TRBD1. Trimming at V came to 5 bases and at J to 7 bases, leaving 10 bases not matched to a gene. CDR3 length: 17 amino acids. Germline V CDR1 and CDR2: SGHAT, FQNNGV. Here the CDR3 reads CASSTPRTGGGNSPLHF. The CDR3 bases are TGTGCCAGCAGCACTCCCCGGACAGGGGGCGGAAATTCACCCCTCCACTTT.

The chain links TRBV6-5 to TRBJ2-3; perhaps TRBD2 as D (5 bases). The germline V gene has CDR1 MNHEY and CDR2 SVGAGI. Trimming took 7 bases from V and 4 from J, leaving 12 bases between them. This CDR3 is 13 amino acids long. The CDR3 nucleotides read TGTGCCAGCAACGGGGTGCGGGCAGATACGCAGTATTTT. It yields the protein CASNGVRADTQYF.

The chain recombines TRBV7-2 with TRBJ2-1; TRBD1 matches 9 bases. The CDR3 is 14 residues long. V gave up 4 bases and J gave up 12 bases; unmatched junction bases: 10. Looked up from germline, CDR1 is SGHTA and CDR2 is FQGNSA. DNA of the CDR3: TGTGCCAGCAGCTCCCGGACAGGGGAACTGGTGCAGTTCTTC. Residues: CASSSRTGELVQFF.

V is TRBV7-3 and J is TRBJ2-1; the match to TRBD1 covers 12 bases. Germline V gives CDR1 SGHTA, CDR2 FQGTGA. The CDR3 has 15 amino acids. V was clipped by 5 bases and J by 6 bases; unmatched bases: 5. The CDR3 sequence is CASSPGTGGGNEQFF. In DNA, the CDR3 is TGTGCCAGCAGCCCCGGGACAGGGGGCGGCAATGAGCAGTTCTTC.

V gene TRBV7-2 combines with J gene TRBJ1-5, with 7 bases lining up with TRBD1. Trimming at V came to 3 bases and at J to 3 bases, leaving 8 bases not matched to a gene. CDR3 length equals 16 residues. The germline V gene encodes CDR1 SGHTA and CDR2 FQGNSA. The CDR3 protein is CASSFTGTANNQPQHF. The CDR3 DNA reads TGTGCCAGCAGCTTTACCGGGACAGCGAACAATCAGCCCCAGCATTTT. Based on the CDR3 plus reference TRBV7-2 and TRBJ1-5, the full variable domain is GAGVSQSPSNKVTEKGKDVELRCDPISGHTALYWYRQSLGQGLEFLIYFQGNSAPDKSGLPSDRFSAERTGGSVSTLTIQRTQQEDSAVYLCASSFTGTANNQPQHFGDGTRLSIL.

The chain uses TRBV5-1 and TRBJ2-6; D perhaps matches TRBD1 (5 bases). This CDR3 spans 14 amino acids. V was clipped by 0 bases and J by 4 bases, with 5 bases between them. Germline loops: CDR1 SGHRS, CDR2 YFSETQ. In DNA form, the CDR3 reads TGCGCCAGCAGCTTGGGACAGGGGGCCAACGTCCTGACTTTC. The encoded protein is CASSLGQGANVLTF.

This sequence joins TRBV7-8 and TRBJ1-6; the D is unclear. The CDR3 length is 14 residues. Per the germline V gene, CDR1 is SGHVS and CDR2 is FQNEAQ. V was shortened by 2 bases and J by 5 bases, with 7 bases between the two germline ends. CDR3 protein: CASSLNSDNSPLHF. The CDR3 DNA reads as TGTGCCAGCAGCTTAAATTCTGATAATTCACCCCTCCACTTT.

The chain combines TRBV7-2 with TRBJ2-7; 9 nucleotides agree with TRBD2. There are 17 residues in the CDR3. Germline V gene sequence: CDR1 SGHTA, CDR2 FQGNSA. V was clipped by 2 bases and J by 5 bases; unmatched bases: 13. The CDR3 DNA sequence: TGTGCCAGCAGCTTACGTCTCGCGGGGGGGCCCAGGCACGAGCAGTACTTC. Residues: CASSLRLAGGPRHEQYF.